These 7 T cell receptor beta chains share one sample of origin, sequenced in a study of T cells after yellow fever vaccination. TCRdb reanalysed the 5' RACE reads using MiXCR and keeps one entry per CDR3 protein. The sample lists about 140,000 distinct CDR3 sequences, around 6.3% seen once, with more than 0.6% in the top ten. Sequenced material: CD4+ T cells sorted from PBMCs, taken 10 days after the yellow fever booster vaccination. These receptors were collected from a man between 25 and 39 years old who received the YFV17D yellow fever vaccine.

In its sample, this clonotype was seen a few times. The rearrangement uses TRBV7-2 and TRBJ1-1, with unresolved D. The CDR3 runs to 12 residues. Germline CDR1 and CDR2: SGHTA and FQGNSA. V was pared by 3 bases and J by 1 base, with 3 bases between. CDR3 nucleotides: TGTGCCAGCAGCTTTAGGAACACTGAAGCTTTCTTT. It translates to CASSFRNTEAFF. Full variable domain (remainder filled in from reference TRBV7-2 and TRBJ1-1): GAGVSQSPSNKVTEKGKDVELRCDPISGHTALYWYRQSLGQGLEFLIYFQGNSAPDKSGLPSDRFSAERTGGSVSTLTIQRTQQEDSAVYLCASSFRNTEAFFGQGTRLTVV.

This clonotype was counted many times. The chain couples TRBV5-1 to TRBJ2-2; TRBD1 might be the D (5 bases). The ends were cut back, 6 bases at V and 4 bases at J, with 16 bases in the middle. The germline gives CDR1 SGHRS, CDR2 YFSETQ. The CDR3 runs to 15 residues. CDR3 region: CASKATNGATGELFF. CDR3 DNA sequence: TGCGCCAGCAAGGCGACCAATGGGGCCACCGGGGAGCTGTTTTTT.

Concerning this clonotype itself: This may stem from a read error, because a much larger clone lies one nucleotide away. The chain links TRBV7-2 to TRBJ1-5; 7 bases align to TRBD1. Germline CDR1 is SGHTA and CDR2 is FQGNSA. The ends lost 6 bases at V and 3 bases at J; junction bases unmatched: 5. This CDR3 comprises 14 residues. DNA for the CDR3: TGTGCCAGCAGTCAACAGGGGAACAATCAGCCCCAGCATTTT. This gives the protein CASSQQGNNQPQHF.

This clonotype has at least ten counts. This chain connects TRBV24-1 to TRBJ2-1; TRBD2 agrees at 14 bases. Germline V gene data show CDR1 as KGHDR and CDR2 as SFDVKD. The CDR3 totals 17 residues. V was clipped by 6 bases and J by 0 bases; unmatched bases: 3. The CDR3 loop is CATSKGLAGASYNEQFF. Written as DNA, the CDR3 is TGTGCCACCAGTAAGGGACTAGCGGGAGCCTCCTACAATGAGCAGTTCTTC.

At least ten counts were recorded for this clonotype. This rearrangement joins TRBV28 to TRBJ1-2; D gene uncertain. In germline, CDR1 is MDHEN, CDR2 SYDVKM. Trimming removed 8 bases from V and 4 bases from J, with 14 bases in between. The CDR3 is 13 residues long. The CDR3 region is CASSADLFYGYTF. The CDR3 bases are TGTGCCAGCTCAGCCGATCTCTTCTATGGCTACACCTTC.

This clonotype has ten or more counts. This sequence joins TRBV4-1 and TRBJ1-1; TRBD1 matches 8 bases. V was pared by 3 bases and J by 6 bases, with 9 bases of the junction left unmatched. The germline CDR1 and CDR2 sequences are MGHRA and YSYEKL. CDR3 length: 15 amino acids. The CDR3: CASSHADRDFSEAFF. CDR3 in DNA: TGCGCCAGCAGCCATGCGGACAGGGATTTTTCTGAAGCTTTCTTT.

This clonotype appeared many times. This sequence joins TRBV6-5 and TRBJ1-5; D remains unclear. Germline loops: CDR1 MNHEY, CDR2 SVGAGI. Trimming removed 0 bases from V and 2 bases from J, with 8 bases in between. This CDR3 region has 15 residues. The CDR3 loop reads CASSYSFVGNQPQHF. The CDR3 DNA sequence: TGTGCCAGCAGTTACTCGTTCGTGGGCAATCAGCCCCAGCATTTT.